The present T cell receptor beta chain was sequenced within a study of Ad26.COV2.S vaccination and SARS-CoV-2 variants. Across the study: The donor belonged to the COV1001 Ad26.COV2.S trial arm. Study-wide results and caveats: People who got the vaccine or the placebo had similar non-spike TCR breadth.

As to this clone: Its antigen is unknown.

Losses at the gene ends were 1 base for V and 5 bases for J; bases not matched to a gene: 5. Germline CDR1 reads SGHTA; CDR2 reads FQGNSA. This CDR3 has 15 residues. This sample's treatment: some 20 received Ad26.COV2.S at low or high dose, single or two shots; 5 received placebo; per-sample allocation not given. The samples were gathered on day 63 after the first injection of vaccine or placebo. At a Boston site, the person donating was an adult of 18-55 years. Assay: immunoSEQ multiplex PCR; the TCRdb copy retains only in-frame clones and omits some. The sample carries about 680,000 clones, roughly 90% recorded once.

The sequences come from peripheral blood, collected in a trial of Ad26.COV2.S vaccine versus placebo. This TCR was sampled from a person aged 18-60 years who received the Ad26.COV2.S COVID-19 vaccine or a placebo. The chain links TRBV7-2 to TRBJ2-7, with TRBD1 matching 10 bases. CDR3 nucleotide sequence: TGTGCCAGCAGCTTAGAGGGACAGGGGTTCAACGAGCAGTACTTC. It is translated as CASSLEGQGFNEQYF.